This passage covers 8 T cell receptor beta chains from one sample sequenced in a study of T-cell memory formation after mild COVID-19. TCRdb re-called the 5' RACE reads with MiXCR, one entry per CDR3 protein. The sample lists approximately 100,000 distinct CDR3 sequences, around a quarter seen once, with less than 55% in the top ten. Sequences were obtained from PBMCs or a T cell subset sorted from them (not recorded which). The receptors derive from a man between 18 and 29 years old who had mild COVID-19 (a few samples of this study predate the infection). Cell type and time point are not known.

The table lists this clonotype with a few counts. The chain joins TRBV5-1 to TRBJ2-7, with 7 bases fitting TRBD1. The V segment lost 3 bases and the J segment 0 bases; nucleotides outside the gene matches: 9. The length of the CDR3 is 16 residues. CDR1 and CDR2 (germline): SGHRS, YFSETQ. CDR3 residues: CASSWFGQVRSYEQYV. CDR3 coding DNA: TGCGCCAGCAGCTGGTTTGGACAGGTCCGCTCCTACGAGCAGTACGTC.

This clonotype occurred a few times. This chain uses TRBV12-3 or TRBV12-4 with TRBJ1-6; D gene ambiguous. This CDR3 has 15 amino acids. Deletions cut 3 bases from V and 9 bases from J, with 15 bases between. CDR3 residues: CASSFFAMAGSPLHF. Written as DNA, the CDR3 is TGTGCCAGCAGTTTTTTCGCCATGGCGGGTTCACCCCTCCACTTT.

This clonotype was detected only a few times. V and J are TRBV6-9 and TRBJ2-5, with a tentative D call TRBD2 (6 bases). Trimming pared 11 bases from V and 6 bases from J, leaving 19 bases between. Germline lookup yields CDR1 MNHGY and CDR2 SVAAGI. The CDR3 contains 13 residues. CDR3 DNA sequence: TGTGCCGCTACCCGCGGGGCCCCGAAGACCCAGTACTTC. Translation: CAATRGAPKTQYF.

This clonotype was found once. The V call is TRBV7-2, the J call TRBJ2-1; D possibly corresponds to TRBD1 (6 bases). V was pared by 4 bases and J by 10 bases, with 20 bases between. Looked up from germline, CDR1 is SGHTA and CDR2 is FQGNSA. The CDR3 covers 15 residues. DNA of the CDR3: TGTGCCAGCAGCTCGGCGGCCACCTGGGGGCGCGAGCAGTTCTTC. Protein product: CASSSAATWGREQFF.

This clonotype was seen only a few times. V and J are TRBV20-1 and TRBJ1-5, with D possibly TRBD1 on 6 matching bases. The CDR3 has 14 residues. Deletions cut 5 bases from V and 6 bases from J, with 17 bases between. Germline CDR1 and CDR2: DFQATT and SNEGSKA (reference sequence). The CDR3 reads CSAESWGQGQPQHF. The CDR3 DNA reads TGCAGTGCTGAGTCTTGGGGGCAGGGTCAGCCCCAGCATTTT.

The gene calls are TRBV7-3 and TRBJ1-1, with 10 bases identical to TRBD1. The CDR3 is 16 amino acids. V gave up 5 bases and J gave up 2 bases; unmatched junction bases: 8. Germline V CDR1 and CDR2: SGHTA, FQGTGA. The CDR3 DNA is TGTGCCAGCAGCGAGGGACAGGGGCCAGCAAACACTGAAGCTTTCTTT. It is translated as CASSEGQGPANTEAFF. Variable domain in full (rest from reference TRBV7-3 and TRBJ1-1): GAGVSQTPSNKVTEKGKYVELRCDPISGHTALYWYRQSLGQGPEFLIYFQGTGAADDSGLPNDRFFAVRPEGSVSTLKIQRTERGDSAVYLCASSEGQGPANTEAFFGQGTRLTVV.

This clonotype was counted a few times. J is TRBJ2-2 and V is TRBV29-1; no firm D call. The germline V gene encodes CDR1 SQVTM and CDR2 ANQGSEA. V lost 6 bases and J 7 bases, leaving 12 bases between the germline ends. This CDR3 has 12 amino acids. The chain's CDR3 is CSVAPKGGELFF. DNA of the CDR3: TGCAGCGTCGCCCCCAAGGGCGGGGAGCTGTTTTTT.

This clonotype came up a few times. V usage is TRBV7-2 and J usage is TRBJ2-2; 7 bases align to TRBD2. From germline, CDR1 is SGHTA and CDR2 FQGNSA. The J segment lost 7 bases and the V segment lost 1 base, leaving 3 bases of the junction unmatched. The CDR3 loop spans 14 amino acids. The CDR3 loop is CASSLEAGYGELFF. DNA of the CDR3: TGTGCCAGCAGCTTAGAAGCGGGGTACGGGGAGCTGTTTTTT.